Shown below are 8 T cell receptor beta chains from a single sample sequenced in a study of T cell responses to AZD1222 COVID-19 vaccine. The method was immunoSEQ multiplex PCR; TCRdb's version includes in-frame clones alone and lacks a portion of them. The sample has 100,000 or so clones; about 87% are singletons. The material sequenced was peripheral blood, taken on day 0 of AZD1222 vaccination. These receptors were collected from an adult in good health.

This chain's CDR3 is CASSNQGPSAQYF. CDR3 bases: TGTGCCAGTAGTAATCAGGGTCCAAGTGCGCAGTACTTC. The chain links TRBV19 to TRBJ2-7, with D tentatively TRBD1 (5 bases). The CDR3 extends over 13 amino acids. V was shortened by 4 bases and J by 9 bases, with 16 bases between the two germline ends. Germline values: CDR1 LNHDA, CDR2 SQIVND (reference sequence).

J is TRBJ2-2 and V is TRBV9; D gene uncertain. The CDR3 loop spans 14 amino acids. Germline CDR1 SGDLS, CDR2 YYNGEE. V was clipped by 0 bases and J by 3 bases, with 6 bases between them. The CDR3 sequence: CASSVVGDTGELFF. The CDR3, as DNA: TGTGCCAGCAGCGTAGTTGGAGACACCGGGGAGCTGTTTTTT.

This clone was seen a single time. The chain links TRBV12-3 or TRBV12-4 to TRBJ1-1, with a possible D match to TRBD1 (5 bases). V lost 5 bases and J 5 bases, leaving 9 bases between the germline ends. The CDR3 length is 12 residues. CDR3 DNA: TGTGCCAGCAGTAGGGCAGGGACTGAAGCTTTCTTT. This sequence encodes CASSRAGTEAFF.

This rearrangement joins TRBV7-3 to TRBJ2-7; 8 bases agree with TRBD1. Germline CDR1 reads SGHTA; CDR2 reads FQGTGA. The V segment lost 3 bases and the J segment 3 bases; nucleotides outside the gene matches: 1. There are 13 residues in the CDR3. DNA for the CDR3: TGTGCCAGCAGCTTTGGACAGGGCTACGAGCAGTACTTC. Protein sequence: CASSFGQGYEQYF.

The chain is built from TRBV3-1 (or the pseudogene TRBV3-2) and TRBJ1-1; maybe TRBD1 (5 bases). CDR1 LGHDT and CDR2 YNNKEL come from the germline V gene (reference sequence). There are 14 residues in the CDR3. V was trimmed by 1 base and J by 5 bases, leaving 11 bases between them. The CDR3 nucleotides read TGTGCCAGCAGCCAAGGCGGGGCTCGGACTGAAGCTTTCTTT. It is translated as CASSQGGARTEAFF.

The chain links TRBV5-1 to TRBJ2-7, with D tentatively TRBD1 (6 bases). Germline V CDR1 and CDR2: SGHRS, YFSETQ. CDR3 size: 15 residues. V was cut by 2 bases and J by 1 base, with 13 bases left in between. The CDR3 DNA reads TGCGCCAGCAGCTTTAACAGGGTTAGGTCCTACGAGCAGTACTTC. Its protein is CASSFNRVRSYEQYF.

The CDR3 DNA reads as TGTGCCTGGAAATGGGGAGTTGGGACCATTTCACCCCTCCACTTT. Translated, it gives CAWKWGVGTISPLHF. The V call is TRBV30, the J call TRBJ1-6; D is possibly TRBD1 (5 bases). The CDR3 runs to 15 residues. V lost 4 bases and J 9 bases, leaving 19 bases between the germline ends. Germline CDR1 reads GTSNPN; CDR2 reads SVGIG (reference sequence).

The chain is built from TRBV2 and TRBJ2-5, with D possibly matching TRBD1 (5 bases). The CDR3 consists of 15 residues. Per the germline V gene, CDR1 is SNHLY and CDR2 is FYNNEI. V dropped 3 bases and J dropped 4 bases, with 15 bases sitting between them. CDR3 bases: TGTGCCAGCAGTGAGGAAATGGGGCTCGGAGAGACCCAGTACTTC. Translated, it gives CASSEEMGLGETQYF.